The 5 T cell receptor beta chains reported below all come from one sample, sequenced in a study of regulatory T cells in long-lasting Graves disease (dated by TCRdb to about 2021). The method behind the library was multiplex PCR. Sequenced on an Illumina HiSeq 4000. To build TCR beta libraries, CDR3 regions were amplified by Arm-PCR using iRepertoire HTBI primers. TCRdb reprocessing: public reads trimmed at Q25 with fastp, clones called with MiXCR, in-frame beta chains kept. All rows with the same CDR3 protein become a single entry with the most common DNA and genes. This sample comprises some 600,000 distinct CDR3 sequences, roughly 15% of them detected only once. The ten biggest clones cover approximately 12% of the sample. What the time point label conveys for this sample: newly diagnosed GD, antithyroid drugs for less than 3 months. For both TCR sequencing and RNA sequencing, RNA was extracted from PBMCs in TRIzol.

The same data also contributed to another study, on T cells in Graves' hyperthyroidism and ophthalmopathy.

The source material was peripheral blood mononuclear cells (PBMCs), sampled at new diagnosis, from a patient treated with antithyroid drugs. These receptors all stem from a man aged 18 to 35 with Graves disease. Donor details come from another sample of the same person, matched by shared clones.

There are a few counts of this clonotype. V gene TRBV30 combines with J gene TRBJ2-7; perhaps TRBD1 as D (6 bases). Germline values: CDR1 GTSNPN, CDR2 SVGIG (reference sequence). This CDR3 spans 14 amino acids. V dropped 4 bases and J dropped 5 bases, with 18 bases sitting between them. CDR3 nucleotides: TGTGCCTGGACCCGAGCAGGGGCTCGGAACGAGCAGTACTTC. It codes for CAWTRAGARNEQYF.

The sample holds many counts of this clonotype. The V gene is TRBV13, the J gene TRBJ1-2; a possible D gene is TRBD1 (5 bases). Germline values: CDR1 PRHDT, CDR2 FYEKMQ (reference sequence). The CDR3 extends over 18 amino acids. V lost 2 bases and J 2 bases, leaving 21 bases between the germline ends. The CDR3 sequence is CASSLLRRRLRGNYGYTF. CDR3 DNA sequence: TGTGCCAGCAGCTTACTCCGCCGGCGACTGAGGGGAAACTATGGCTACACCTTC. Complete variable domain (other parts from reference TRBV13 and TRBJ1-2): AAGVIQSPRHLIKEKRETATLKCYPIPRHDTVYWYQQGPGQDPQFLISFYEKMQSDKGSIPDRFSAQQFSDYHSELNMSSLELGDSALYFCASSLLRRRLRGNYGYTFGSGTRLTVV.

This clonotype appeared many times. The chain is built from TRBV15 and TRBJ1-2; TRBD1 matches at 10 bases. V shed 5 bases, J shed 4 bases, and the junction held 7 bases outside the gene matches. From germline, CDR1 is LNHNV and CDR2 YYDKDF (reference sequence). CDR3 length: 15 amino acids. The CDR3 sequence: CATSEGQGFGYGYTF. CDR3 nucleotide sequence: TGTGCCACCAGCGAGGGACAGGGGTTTGGCTATGGCTACACCTTC. Filled out from reference TRBV15 and TRBJ1-2, the complete variable domain reads DAMVIQNPRYQVTQFGKPVTLSCSQTLNHNVMYWYQQKSSQAPKLLFHYYDKDFNNEADTPDNFQSRRPNTSFCFLDIRSPGLGDTAMYLCATSEGQGFGYGYTFGSGTRLTVV.

This clonotype was seen repeatedly, ten times or more. The chain combines TRBV6-1 with TRBJ1-2, with 9 bases matching TRBD1. V was clipped by 2 bases and J by 4 bases; unmatched bases: 5. The CDR3 is 15 amino acids. Germline V gives CDR1 MNHNS, CDR2 SASEGT. CDR3 residues: CASSERDRVGYGYTF. DNA for the CDR3: TGTGCCAGCAGTGAACGGGACAGGGTTGGCTATGGCTACACCTTC.

The CDR3 here is CASSPRGSGYTGELFF. The DNA for the CDR3 is TGTGCCAGCAGCCCCCGGGGTAGCGGCTACACCGGGGAGCTGTTTTTT. V usage is TRBV11-3 and J usage is TRBJ2-2; tentative D call: TRBD2 (6 bases). Germline CDR1 and CDR2: SGHNT and YENEEA. The CDR3 consists of 16 residues. V lost 5 bases and J 3 bases, leaving 16 bases between the germline ends.